One T cell receptor beta chain is described in this entry. The data belong to a study of blood T cells in healthy people across ages. Together with a sample-barcoded 5' primer, a J-beta primer mix was included in a second PCR lasting about 6 to 11 cycles. TCRdb itself ran the 5' RACE reads through MiXCR, one entry per CDR3 protein. The sample has over a million distinct CDR3 sequences, almost 25% seen once. CDR3 length: 14 amino acids. The germline V and J ends were trimmed by 3 bases and 5 bases, with 13 bases remaining between them. CDR1 is MNHEY, CDR2 SMNVEV, per germline (reference sequence). The same data also contributed to another study, on T cells of mothers and their children.

Sequencing was carried out using blood. This clonotype was obtained from a girl aged 2 to 10 in good health. The rearrangement links TRBV27 to TRBJ2-5; the D gene could be TRBD1 or TRBD2 (5 bases each). The CDR3: CASSFPGATETQYF. The CDR3, as DNA: TGTGCCAGCAGTTTCCCCGGGGCTACGGAGACCCAGTACTTC.